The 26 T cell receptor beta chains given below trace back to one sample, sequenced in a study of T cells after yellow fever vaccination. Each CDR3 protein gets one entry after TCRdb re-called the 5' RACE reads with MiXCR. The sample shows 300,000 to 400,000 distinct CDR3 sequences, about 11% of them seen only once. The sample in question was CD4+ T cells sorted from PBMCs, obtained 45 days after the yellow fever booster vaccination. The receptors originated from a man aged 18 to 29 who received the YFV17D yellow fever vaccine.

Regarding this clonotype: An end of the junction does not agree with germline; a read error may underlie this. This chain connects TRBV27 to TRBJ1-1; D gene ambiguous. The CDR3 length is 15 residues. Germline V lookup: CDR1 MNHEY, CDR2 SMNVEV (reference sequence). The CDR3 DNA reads TGTGGCAGCAGGAGAAGCTCGGCCGGGGATACTGAAGCTTTCTTT. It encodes CGSRRSSAGDTEAFF.

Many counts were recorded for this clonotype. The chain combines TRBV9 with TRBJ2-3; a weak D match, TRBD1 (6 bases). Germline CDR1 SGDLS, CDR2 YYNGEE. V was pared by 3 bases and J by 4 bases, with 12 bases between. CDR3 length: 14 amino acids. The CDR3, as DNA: TGTGCCAGCAGCGCCTACAGGGCATCAGATACGCAGTATTTT. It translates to CASSAYRASDTQYF.

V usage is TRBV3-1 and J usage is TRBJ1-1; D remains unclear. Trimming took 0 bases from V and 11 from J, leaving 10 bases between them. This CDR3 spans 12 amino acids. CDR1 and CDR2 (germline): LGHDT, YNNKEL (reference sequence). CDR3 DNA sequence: TGTGCCAGCAGCCAAGAAATGAGAGGGGCTTTCTTT. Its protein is CASSQEMRGAFF.

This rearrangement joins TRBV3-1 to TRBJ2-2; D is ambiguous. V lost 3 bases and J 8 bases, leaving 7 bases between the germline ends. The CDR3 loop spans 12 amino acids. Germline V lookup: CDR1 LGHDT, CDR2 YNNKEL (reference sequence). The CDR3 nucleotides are TGTGCCAGCAGCCACCTAGAAGGGGAGCTGTTTTTT. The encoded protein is CASSHLEGELFF.

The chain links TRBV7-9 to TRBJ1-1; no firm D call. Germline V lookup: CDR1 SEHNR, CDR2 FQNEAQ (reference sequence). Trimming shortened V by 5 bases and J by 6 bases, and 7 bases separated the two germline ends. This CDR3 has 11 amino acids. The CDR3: CASSVGSEAFF. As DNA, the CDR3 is TGTGCCAGCAGCGTCGGATCTGAAGCTTTCTTT.

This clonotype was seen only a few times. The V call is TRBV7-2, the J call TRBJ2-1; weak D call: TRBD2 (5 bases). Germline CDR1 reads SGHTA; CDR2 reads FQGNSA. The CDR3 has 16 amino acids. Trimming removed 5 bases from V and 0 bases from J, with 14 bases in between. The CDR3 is CASSHHAGSSYNEQFF. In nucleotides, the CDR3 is TGTGCCAGCAGCCATCATGCGGGTAGCTCCTACAATGAGCAGTTCTTC. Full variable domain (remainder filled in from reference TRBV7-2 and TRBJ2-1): GAGVSQSPSNKVTEKGKDVELRCDPISGHTALYWYRQSLGQGLEFLIYFQGNSAPDKSGLPSDRFSAERTGGSVSTLTIQRTQQEDSAVYLCASSHHAGSSYNEQFFGPGTRLTVL.

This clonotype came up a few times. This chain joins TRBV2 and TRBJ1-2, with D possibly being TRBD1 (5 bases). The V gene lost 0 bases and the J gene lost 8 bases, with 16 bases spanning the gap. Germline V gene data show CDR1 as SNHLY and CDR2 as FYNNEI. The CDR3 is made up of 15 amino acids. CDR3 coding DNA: TGTGCCAGCAGTGAAGCCCAGACAGTCCTCGGCGGCTACACCTTC. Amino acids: CASSEAQTVLGGYTF.

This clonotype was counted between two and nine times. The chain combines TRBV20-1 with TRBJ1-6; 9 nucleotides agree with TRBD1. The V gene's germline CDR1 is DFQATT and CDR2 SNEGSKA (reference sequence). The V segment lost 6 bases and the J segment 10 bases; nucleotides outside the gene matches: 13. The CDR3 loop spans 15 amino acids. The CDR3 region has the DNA TGCAGTGCGAAGATACACTGGGACAGGGAGTCACCCCTCCACTTT. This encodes CSAKIHWDRESPLHF.

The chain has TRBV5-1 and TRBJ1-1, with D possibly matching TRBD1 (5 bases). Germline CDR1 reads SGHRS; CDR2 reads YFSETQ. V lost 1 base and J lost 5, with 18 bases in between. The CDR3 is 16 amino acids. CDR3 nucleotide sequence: TGCGCCAGCAGCTTGACGGAAGGGAGGGGCGGTACTGAAGCTTTCTTT. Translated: CASSLTEGRGGTEAFF.

CDR3 region: CASSESGSYNEQFF. The CDR3 bases are TGCGCCAGCAGTGAGTCTGGTAGCTACAATGAGCAGTTCTTC. J is TRBJ2-1 and V is TRBV10-2; D call uncertain. Trimming pared 0 bases from V and 3 bases from J, leaving 6 bases between. Germline values: CDR1 WSHSY, CDR2 SAAADI. This CDR3 is 14 amino acids long.

CDR3 in amino acids: CASSYRRNQPQHF. CDR3 in DNA: TGTGCCAGCAGTTACAGGAGAAATCAGCCCCAGCATTTT. The chain combines TRBV6-5 with TRBJ1-5; D is uncertain. Germline V gives CDR1 MNHEY, CDR2 SVGAGI. The CDR3 runs 13 residues. V was trimmed by 2 bases and J by 4 bases, leaving 6 bases between them.

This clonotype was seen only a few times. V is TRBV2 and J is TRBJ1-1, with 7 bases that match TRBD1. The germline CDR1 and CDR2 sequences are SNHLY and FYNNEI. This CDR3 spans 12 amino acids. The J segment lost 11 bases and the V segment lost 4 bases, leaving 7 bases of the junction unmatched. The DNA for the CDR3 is TGTGCCAGCAGTGGACAGGGATTAGAGGCTTTCTTT. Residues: CASSGQGLEAFF.

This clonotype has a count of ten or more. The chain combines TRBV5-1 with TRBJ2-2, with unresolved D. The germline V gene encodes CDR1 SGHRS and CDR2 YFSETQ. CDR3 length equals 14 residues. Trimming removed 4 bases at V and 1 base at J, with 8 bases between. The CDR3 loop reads CASSGNLNTGELFF. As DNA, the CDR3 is TGCGCCAGCAGCGGAAATTTGAACACCGGGGAGCTGTTTTTT. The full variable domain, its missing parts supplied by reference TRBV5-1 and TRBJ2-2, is KAGVTQTPRYLIKTRGQQVTLSCSPISGHRSVSWYQQTPGQGLQFLFEYFSETQRNKGNFPGRFSGRQFSNSRSEMNVSTLELGDSALYLCASSGNLNTGELFFGEGSRLTVL.

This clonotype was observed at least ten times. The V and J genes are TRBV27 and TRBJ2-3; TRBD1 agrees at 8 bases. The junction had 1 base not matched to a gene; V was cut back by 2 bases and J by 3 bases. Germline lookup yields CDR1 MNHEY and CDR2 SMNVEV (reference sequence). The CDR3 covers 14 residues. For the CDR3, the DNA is TGTGCCAGCAGTTTAAGGGACAGGACAGATACGCAGTATTTT. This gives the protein CASSLRDRTDTQYF.

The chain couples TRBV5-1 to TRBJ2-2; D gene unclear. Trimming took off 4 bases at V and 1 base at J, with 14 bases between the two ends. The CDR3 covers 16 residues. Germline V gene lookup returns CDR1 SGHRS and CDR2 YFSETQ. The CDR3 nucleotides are TGCGCCAGCAGCCAAGTATCCGCGATGAACACCGGGGAGCTGTTTTTT. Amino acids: CASSQVSAMNTGELFF.

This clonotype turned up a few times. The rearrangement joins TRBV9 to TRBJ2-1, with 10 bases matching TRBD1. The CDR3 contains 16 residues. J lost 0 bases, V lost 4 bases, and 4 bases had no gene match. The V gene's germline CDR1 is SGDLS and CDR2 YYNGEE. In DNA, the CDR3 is TGTGCCAGCAGCCCGGGACAGGGGACCTCCTACAATGAGCAGTTCTTC. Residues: CASSPGQGTSYNEQFF.

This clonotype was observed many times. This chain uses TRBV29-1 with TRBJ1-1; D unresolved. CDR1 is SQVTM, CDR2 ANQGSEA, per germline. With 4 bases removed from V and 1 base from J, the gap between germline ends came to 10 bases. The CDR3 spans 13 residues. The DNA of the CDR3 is TGCAGCGTTGTTTCCCCACGGAACACTGAAGCTTTCTTT. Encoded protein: CSVVSPRNTEAFF.

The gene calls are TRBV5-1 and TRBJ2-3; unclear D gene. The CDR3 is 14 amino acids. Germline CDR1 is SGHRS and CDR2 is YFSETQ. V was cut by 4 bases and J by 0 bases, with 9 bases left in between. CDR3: CASSVERSTDTQYF. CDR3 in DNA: TGCGCCAGCAGCGTGGAAAGGAGCACAGATACGCAGTATTTT.

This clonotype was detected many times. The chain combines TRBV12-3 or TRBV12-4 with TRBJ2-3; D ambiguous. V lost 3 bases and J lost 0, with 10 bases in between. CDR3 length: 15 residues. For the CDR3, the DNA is TGTGCCAGCAGTTTTACCGTATCTAGCACAGATACGCAGTATTTT. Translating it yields CASSFTVSSTDTQYF.

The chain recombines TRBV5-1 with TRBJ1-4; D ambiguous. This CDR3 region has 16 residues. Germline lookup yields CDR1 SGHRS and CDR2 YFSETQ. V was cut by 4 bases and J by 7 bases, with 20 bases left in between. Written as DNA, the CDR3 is TGCGCCAGCAGCCTTGGTCTTCGGCCCTTAGGTGAAAAACTGTTTTTT. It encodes CASSLGLRPLGEKLFF.

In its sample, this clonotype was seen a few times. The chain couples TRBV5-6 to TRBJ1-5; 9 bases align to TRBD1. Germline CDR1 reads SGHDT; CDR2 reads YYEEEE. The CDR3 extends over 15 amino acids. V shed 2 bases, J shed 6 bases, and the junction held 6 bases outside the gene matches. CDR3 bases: TGTGCCAGCAGCTTAGCGGGACAGGGAAGTCAGCCCCAGCATTTT. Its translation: CASSLAGQGSQPQHF.

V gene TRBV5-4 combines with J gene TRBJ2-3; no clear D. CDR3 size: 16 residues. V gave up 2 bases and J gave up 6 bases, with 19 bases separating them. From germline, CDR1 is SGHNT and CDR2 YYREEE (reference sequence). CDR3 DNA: TGTGCCAGCAGCTTCCCGGGCCCCCGATTGGGGGATACGCAGTATTTT. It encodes CASSFPGPRLGDTQYF.

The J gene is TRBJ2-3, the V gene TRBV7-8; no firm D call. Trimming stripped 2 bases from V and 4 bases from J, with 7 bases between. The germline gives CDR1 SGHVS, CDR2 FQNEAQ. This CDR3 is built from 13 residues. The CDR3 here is CASSLFGADTQYF. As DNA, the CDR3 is TGTGCCAGCAGCTTATTCGGTGCAGATACGCAGTATTTT.

The CDR3 sequence is CASSQENSGANVLTF. The DNA of the CDR3 is TGCGCCAGCAGCCAAGAGAACTCTGGGGCCAACGTCCTGACTTTC. The chain is built from TRBV4-3 and TRBJ2-6; D gene uncertain. Per germline, CDR1 LGHNA and CDR2 YSLEER. The CDR3 has 15 residues. Trimming pared 0 bases from V and 0 bases from J, leaving 3 bases between.

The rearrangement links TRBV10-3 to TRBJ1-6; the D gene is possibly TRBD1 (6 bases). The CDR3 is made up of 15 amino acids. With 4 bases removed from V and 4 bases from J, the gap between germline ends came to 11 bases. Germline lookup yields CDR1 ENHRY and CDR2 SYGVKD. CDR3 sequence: CAISVGAAYNSPLHF. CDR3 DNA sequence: TGTGCCATCAGTGTGGGGGCCGCGTATAATTCACCCCTCCACTTT.

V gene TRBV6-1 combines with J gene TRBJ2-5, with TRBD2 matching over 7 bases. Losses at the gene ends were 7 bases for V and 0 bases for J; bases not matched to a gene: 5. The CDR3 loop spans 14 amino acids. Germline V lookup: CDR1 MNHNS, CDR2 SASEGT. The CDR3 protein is CASTSGGHQETQYF. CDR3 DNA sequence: TGTGCCAGCACCTCGGGGGGACACCAAGAGACCCAGTACTTC.